The 25 T cell receptor beta chains below come from one sample, sequenced in a study of cytomegalovirus exposure and HLA in healthy donors. PCR primers comprised 60 Vbeta and 13 Jbeta primers. TCRdb's table, derived via immunoSEQ multiplex PCR, lists solely in-frame clones and lacks some. This sample has over 80,000 clones, with roughly 63% found just once. Sequences were obtained from PBMCs. These receptors were collected from a boy aged 5-17 years in good health and CMV-seropositive.

The chain uses TRBV29-1 and TRBJ1-5; 10 positions match TRBD1. After removal of 6 bases from V and 7 bases from J, the junction contained 6 bases not matched to a gene. From germline, CDR1 is SQVTM and CDR2 ANQGSEA. This CDR3 spans 13 amino acids. This CDR3 is CSVSGTGEQPQHF. DNA of the CDR3: TGCAGCGTGTCCGGGACAGGGGAACAGCCCCAGCATTTT. Based on the CDR3 plus reference TRBV29-1 and TRBJ1-5, the full variable domain is SAVISQKPSRDICQRGTSLTIQCQVDSQVTMMFWYRQQPGQSLTLIATANQGSEATYESGFVIDKFPISRPNLTFSTLTVSNMSPEDSSIYLCSVSGTGEQPQHFGDGTRLSIL.

This chain uses TRBV11-2 with TRBJ2-1, with TRBD2 matching 9 bases. This CDR3 has 16 residues. Per germline, CDR1 SGHAT and CDR2 FQNNGV. With V trimmed by 5 bases and J by 9 bases, 14 bases remained unmatched. This chain's CDR3 is CASSPRSGGGATEQFF. The CDR3 nucleotides are TGTGCCAGCAGCCCCCGCAGTGGCGGGGGGGCCACTGAGCAGTTCTTC. The complete variable domain, with remaining parts taken from reference TRBV11-2 and TRBJ2-1, reads EAGVAQSPRYKIIEKRQSVAFWCNPISGHATLYWYQQILGQGPKLLIQFQNNGVVDDSQLPKDRFSAERLKGVDSTLKIQPAKLEDSAVYLCASSPRSGGGATEQFFGPGTRLTVL.

J is TRBJ2-7 and V is TRBV18, with D maybe TRBD1 (5 bases). Trimming shortened V by 3 bases and J by 5 bases, and 14 bases separated the two germline ends. The CDR3 loop spans 14 amino acids. Per germline, CDR1 KGHSH and CDR2 LQKENI. CDR3 nucleotides: TGTGCCAGCTCACCTTTCCAGGGTACTAACGAGCAGTACTTC. Encoded protein: CASSPFQGTNEQYF.

V is TRBV29-1 and J is TRBJ2-3; TRBD2 agrees at 7 bases. This CDR3 has 13 residues. V shed 7 bases, J shed 4 bases, and the junction held 8 bases outside the gene matches. Looked up from germline, CDR1 is SQVTM and CDR2 is ANQGSEA. The CDR3 here is CSAPGGNADTQYF. The CDR3 region has the DNA TGCAGCGCCCCCGGGGGGAACGCAGATACGCAGTATTTT.

This clone was seen only a few times. The V call is TRBV6-1, the J call TRBJ1-5, with D possibly being TRBD1 (5 bases). Per the germline V gene, CDR1 is MNHNS and CDR2 is SASEGT. Trimming took off 8 bases at V and 0 bases at J, with 14 bases between the two ends. The CDR3 runs 15 residues. The CDR3 reads CASERGPYSNQPQHF. For the CDR3, the DNA is TGTGCCAGCGAGCGGGGACCTTATAGCAATCAGCCCCAGCATTTT.

The genes are TRBV7-9 and TRBJ1-2; TRBD1 agrees at 10 bases. V was clipped by 4 bases and J by 7 bases; unmatched bases: 12. The germline V gene has CDR1 SEHNR and CDR2 FQNEAQ (reference sequence). The CDR3 contains 16 residues. Written as DNA, the CDR3 is TGTGCCAGCAGCTATCCCGGGACAGGGGCCGCCGGTGGCTACACCTTC. It encodes CASSYPGTGAAGGYTF.

CDR3 sequence: CASSADYNTEAFF. CDR3 coding DNA: TGCGCCAGCAGCGCGGACTATAACACTGAAGCTTTCTTT. This chain uses TRBV5-1 with TRBJ1-1; the D is unclear. The CDR3 is made up of 13 amino acids. V was trimmed by 4 bases and J by 2 bases, leaving 9 bases between them. The germline gives CDR1 SGHRS, CDR2 YFSETQ.

This clone has just a few counts. The chain links TRBV10-3 to TRBJ2-7; the match to TRBD2 covers 8 bases. Trimming took 11 bases from V and 0 from J; bases not matched to a gene: 9. The length of the CDR3 is 14 residues. Germline V CDR1 and CDR2: ENHRY, SYGVKD. In nucleotides, the CDR3 is TGTGCCGTCCGGGGGGGGGATATCTCCTACGAGCAGTACTTC. Translation: CAVRGGDISYEQYF.

This clone was counted once. The CDR3 DNA reads as TGTGCCAGCAGCCCGGGGGTCCAGCTCCTACATGGGAACACTGAAGCTTTCTTT. As protein: CASSPGVQLLHGNTEAFF. J is TRBJ1-1 and V is TRBV4-2, with D possibly TRBD1 on 5 matching bases. CDR1 LGHNA and CDR2 YNFKEQ come from the germline V gene. CDR3 length: 18 residues. Trimming shortened V by 4 bases and J by 1 base, and 22 bases separated the two germline ends.

V and J are TRBV7-2 and TRBJ2-7, with TRBD2 identical over 9 bases. From germline, CDR1 is SGHTA and CDR2 FQGNSA. With V trimmed by 4 bases and J by 3 bases, 4 bases remained unmatched. The CDR3 contains 14 residues. The CDR3 DNA sequence: TGTGCCAGCAGCTCTAGCGGGAAGCTCTACGAGCAGTACTTC. This translates into CASSSSGKLYEQYF.

The chain links TRBV7-4 to TRBJ2-2; D is uncertain. V dropped 3 bases and J dropped 5 bases, with 7 bases sitting between them. The germline V gene encodes CDR1 SGHVT and CDR2 SQSDAQ. This CDR3 contains 13 residues. The CDR3 DNA follows: TGTGCCAGCAGCTTGCAGGCAACCGGGGAGCTGTTTTTT. Protein: CASSLQATGELFF.

V is TRBV5-4 and J is TRBJ1-1; 7 bases map to TRBD1. Germline loops: CDR1 SGHNT, CDR2 YYREEE (reference sequence). V trimming: 0 bases; J trimming: 3 bases; junction bases outside the gene matches: 5. The CDR3 runs to 15 residues. CDR3 coding DNA: TGTGCCAGCAGCTTGGGGGACAGATCTTACACTGAAGCTTTCTTT. Its protein is CASSLGDRSYTEAFF.

In its sample, this clone was seen a few times. The chain has TRBV6-4 and TRBJ2-5; perhaps TRBD1 as D (5 bases). The V gene's germline CDR1 is MRHNA and CDR2 SNTAGT. This CDR3 is built from 14 residues. The germline V and J ends were trimmed by 0 bases and 5 bases, with 10 bases remaining between them. The CDR3 protein is CASSDSWGRETQYF. The CDR3 DNA reads as TGTGCCAGCAGTGACTCGTGGGGCCGGGAGACCCAGTACTTC.

This clone has more than one count but fewer than ten. This chain joins TRBV5-1 and TRBJ2-3, with 9 bases that match TRBD2. This CDR3 is built from 15 residues. Germline-derived CDR1 and CDR2 are SGHRS and YFSETQ. The V segment lost 5 bases and the J segment 0 bases; nucleotides outside the gene matches: 4. The CDR3 protein is CASRASGTSTDTQYF. The CDR3 DNA sequence: TGCGCCAGCAGGGCTAGCGGGACTAGCACAGATACGCAGTATTTT.

This clone was counted a few times. The chain links TRBV19 to TRBJ1-2; tentatively, D is TRBD1 (6 bases). Per germline, CDR1 LNHDA and CDR2 SQIVND (reference sequence). Trimming shortened V by 9 bases and J by 4 bases, and 15 bases separated the two germline ends. The CDR3 runs to 13 residues. The CDR3 DNA is TGTGCCAGCGTACAGGGTGTAGGCTATGGCTACACCTTC. This codes for CASVQGVGYGYTF.

This rearrangement joins TRBV30 to TRBJ2-3, with 10 positions matching TRBD2. Germline V gene data show CDR1 as GTSNPN and CDR2 as SVGIG (reference sequence). J was trimmed by 2 bases and V by 2 bases; bases with no gene match: 4. The CDR3 extends over 15 amino acids. CDR3 coding DNA: TGTGCCTGGAGTCTACTAGCGGGGATCACAGATACGCAGTATTTT. Protein product: CAWSLLAGITDTQYF.

V is TRBV19 and J is TRBJ1-2; D is uncertain. The germline V and J ends were trimmed by 7 bases and 0 bases, with 18 bases remaining between them. This CDR3 is 16 amino acids long. Per germline, CDR1 LNHDA and CDR2 SQIVND (reference sequence). CDR3 sequence reads: CASTKSHRASNYGYTF. DNA for the CDR3: TGTGCCAGTACCAAATCTCATAGAGCGTCTAACTATGGCTACACCTTC.

The chain is built from TRBV27 and TRBJ2-7; 8 positions agree with TRBD1. The CDR3 contains 14 residues. Germline CDR1 MNHEY, CDR2 SMNVEV (reference sequence). V shed 4 bases and J 3 bases; nucleotides not matched to a gene: 5. DNA of the CDR3: TGTGCCAGCAGTTGGGGAACAGGGGGCTACGAGCAGTACTTC. Encoded protein: CASSWGTGGYEQYF.

This clone has more than one count but fewer than ten. The chain carries TRBV28 and TRBJ1-2; 7 bases line up with TRBD1. The length of the CDR3 is 13 residues. The ends lost 6 bases at V and 4 bases at J; junction bases unmatched: 5. The germline V gene encodes CDR1 MDHEN and CDR2 SYDVKM. CDR3 loop: CASSPDRAYGYTF. The CDR3 nucleotides read TGTGCCAGCAGCCCCGACAGGGCCTATGGCTACACCTTC.

This clone was seen more than once but under ten times. The chain couples TRBV29-1 to TRBJ2-7; perhaps TRBD2 as D (7 bases). This CDR3 is 14 amino acids long. Germline V gives CDR1 SQVTM, CDR2 ANQGSEA. Trimming took off 4 bases at V and 2 bases at J, with 15 bases between the two ends. CDR3 DNA sequence: TGCAGCGTTGTGGGGGGGCCAGGGACCTACGAGCAGTACTTC. Residues: CSVVGGPGTYEQYF.

The rearrangement joins TRBV30 to TRBJ2-1, with 10 bases matching TRBD2. This CDR3 has 14 amino acids. V lost 4 bases, J lost 6 bases, and 6 bases stayed unmatched. Looked up from germline, CDR1 is GTSNPN and CDR2 is SVGIG (reference sequence). For the CDR3, the DNA is TGTGCCTGGACCAGCGGGGGGGCCGGCAATGAGCAGTTCTTC. Translation: CAWTSGGAGNEQFF.

J is TRBJ2-2 and V is TRBV9; 11 nucleotides line up with TRBD2. J gave up 5 bases and V 2 bases, and 2 bases lay outside the gene matches. Germline CDR1 reads SGDLS; CDR2 reads YYNGEE. This CDR3 is 15 amino acids long. The CDR3 coding sequence is TGTGCCAGCAGCGTTAGCGGGAGGGGTACCGGGGAGCTGTTTTTT. This gives the protein CASSVSGRGTGELFF.

This clone was recorded only once. CDR3: CASSIQGLGTEAFF. CDR3 nucleotides: TGTGCCAGCAGCATTCAGGGTTTGGGCACTGAAGCTTTCTTT. The chain joins TRBV9 to TRBJ1-1; TRBD1 might be the D (5 bases). There are 14 residues in the CDR3. Per the germline V gene, CDR1 is SGDLS and CDR2 is YYNGEE. Trimming removed 4 bases at V and 4 bases at J, with 14 bases between.

This clone was detected a few times. This chain links TRBV6-5 with TRBJ1-6, with D possibly matching TRBD1 (5 bases). This CDR3 comprises 13 residues. V lost 8 bases, J lost 7 bases, and 12 bases lay in between. Germline-derived CDR1 and CDR2 are MNHEY and SVGAGI. CDR3 protein: CASRRRGNSPLHF. CDR3 sequence (DNA): TGTGCCAGCCGCCGAAGGGGAAATTCACCCCTCCACTTT.

This clone came up a few times. This chain joins TRBV4-2 and TRBJ2-7; 9 bases align to TRBD2. The CDR3 contains 17 residues. CDR1 LGHNA and CDR2 YNFKEQ come from the germline V gene. Unmatched junction bases numbered 12, after V lost 0 bases and J lost 6 bases. DNA of the CDR3: TGTGCCAGCAGCCAAGACTACAGCGGGGGGATACTTTTCGAGCAGTACTTC. Protein product: CASSQDYSGGILFEQYF.